The clone carrying this T cell receptor (beta chain) was found a few times. This CDR3 contains 15 residues. V lost 4 bases to trimming and J lost 7 bases; unmatched junction nucleotides: 10. The germline V gene has CDR1 MNHEY and CDR2 SMNVEV (reference sequence). Production of TCR cDNA was by 5'RACE template switching, which also added a universal primer site and UMIs. TCRdb passed the 5' RACE reads through MiXCR, listing each CDR3 protein once. The sample holds under 400,000 distinct CDR3 sequences, roughly 10% seen once. These data originate in a study of T cells after yellow fever vaccination. The sample here was PBMCs, taken on the day of the first yellow fever vaccination. The clonotype originates from a man between 18 and 29 years old who received the YFV17D yellow fever vaccine. The V and J genes are TRBV27 and TRBJ2-5; 9 bases line up with TRBD2. The CDR3: CASSSGVAGVVTQYF. The CDR3 nucleotides read TGTGCCAGCAGTTCCGGGGTAGCGGGGGTAGTGACCCAGTACTTC.